This T cell receptor beta chain derives from a study of spatial heterogeneity in lung cancer. This clonotype has just a few counts. The CDR3 contains 15 residues. Germline CDR1 is ENHRY and CDR2 is SYGVKD. Trimming removed 0 bases from V and 3 bases from J, with 9 bases in between. MiXCR, run by TCRdb on the 5' RACE reads, gives a single entry per CDR3 protein. In the table there are more than 95,000 distinct CDR3 sequences, 12% of which are singletons. The sample's time point: blood at routine non-recurrence follow-up after resection. Tumor, nontumor lung or frozen PBMC supplied whole RNA, sequenced without sorting.

This chain uses TRBV10-3 with TRBJ1-5; no definite D call. Sequenced material: PBMCs, taken at follow-up. The clonotype comes from a male donor with early-stage non-small cell lung cancer. This chain's CDR3 is CAISESTVSNQPQHF. The CDR3 DNA is TGTGCCATCAGTGAGTCTACAGTTTCCAATCAGCCCCAGCATTTT.